This TCR beta chain was sequenced for a study of blood T cell repertoires in COVID-19. Study background: Material from acute and convalescent COVID-19 was sourced from the United States, Italy and Spain. T cells, B-cell-depleted T cells, or PBMCs provided the cDNA or gDNA that served as material.

Methods used by the authors: Reference gene primer amplification yielded estimated nucleated cell counts. Sequencing used immunoSEQ multiplex PCR; TCRdb keeps in-frame clones, though not all of them. The V and J calls and the clone size are those of that table, but D and trimming were determined from the DNA. The sample includes approximately 200,000 clones, 85% to 90% of them seen just once. Deletions cut 8 bases from V and 9 bases from J, with 17 bases between. The germline V gene encodes CDR1 LNHDA and CDR2 SQIVND (reference sequence). The CDR3 contains 14 residues. The V gene is TRBV19, the J gene TRBJ1-6; TRBD1 might be the D (5 bases). The sample was peripheral blood. This receptor was taken from a woman in her twenties or thirties with active or convalescent COVID-19. This CDR3 is CASGDGDYGSPLHF. The CDR3 coding sequence is TGTGCCAGTGGAGACGGGGACTATGGTTCACCCCTCCACTTT. Full variable domain (missing parts from reference TRBV19 and TRBJ1-6): DGGITQSPKYLFRKEGQNVTLSCEQNLNHDAMYWYRQDPGQGLRLIYYSQIVNDFQKGDIAEGYSVSREKKESFPLTVTSAQKNPTAFYLCASGDGDYGSPLHFGNGTRLTVT.